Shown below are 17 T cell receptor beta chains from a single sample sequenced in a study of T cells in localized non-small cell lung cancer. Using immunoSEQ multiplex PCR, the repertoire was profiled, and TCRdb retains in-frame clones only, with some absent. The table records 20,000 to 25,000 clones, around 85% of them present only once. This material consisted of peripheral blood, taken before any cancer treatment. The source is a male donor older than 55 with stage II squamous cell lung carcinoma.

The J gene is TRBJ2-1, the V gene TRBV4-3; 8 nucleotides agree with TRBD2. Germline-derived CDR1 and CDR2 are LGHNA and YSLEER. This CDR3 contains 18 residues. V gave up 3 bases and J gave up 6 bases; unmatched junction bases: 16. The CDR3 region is CASSHRTSGVGLGNEQFF. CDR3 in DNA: TGCGCCAGCAGCCACCGAACTAGCGGAGTGGGTCTGGGCAATGAGCAGTTCTTC.

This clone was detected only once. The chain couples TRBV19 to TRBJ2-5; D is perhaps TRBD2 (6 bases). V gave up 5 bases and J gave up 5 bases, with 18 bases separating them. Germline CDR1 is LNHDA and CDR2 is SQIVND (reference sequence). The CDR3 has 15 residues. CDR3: CASSSQSFGGETQYF. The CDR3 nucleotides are TGTGCCAGTAGTTCACAGTCCTTTGGGGGGGAGACCCAGTACTTC.

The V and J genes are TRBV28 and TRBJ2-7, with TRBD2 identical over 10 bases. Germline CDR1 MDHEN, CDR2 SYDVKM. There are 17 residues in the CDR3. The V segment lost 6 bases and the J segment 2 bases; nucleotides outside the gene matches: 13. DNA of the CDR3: TGTGCCAGCAGACTACTTAAGCTAGCGGGAGTTGCCTACGAGCAGTACTTC. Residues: CASRLLKLAGVAYEQYF.

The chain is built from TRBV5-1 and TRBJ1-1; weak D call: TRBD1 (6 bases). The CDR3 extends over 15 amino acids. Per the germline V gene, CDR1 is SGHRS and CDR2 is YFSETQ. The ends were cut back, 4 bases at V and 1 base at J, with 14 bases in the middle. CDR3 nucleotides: TGCGCCAGCAGCGCCGCGGGACACCAGAACACTGAAGCTTTCTTT. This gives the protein CASSAAGHQNTEAFF.

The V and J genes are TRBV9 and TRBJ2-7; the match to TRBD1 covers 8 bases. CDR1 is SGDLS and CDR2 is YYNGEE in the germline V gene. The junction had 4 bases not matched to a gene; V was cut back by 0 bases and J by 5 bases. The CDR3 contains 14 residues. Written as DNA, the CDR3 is TGTGCCAGCAGCGTAGGACAGGGGAGCCACGAGCAGTACTTC. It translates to CASSVGQGSHEQYF.

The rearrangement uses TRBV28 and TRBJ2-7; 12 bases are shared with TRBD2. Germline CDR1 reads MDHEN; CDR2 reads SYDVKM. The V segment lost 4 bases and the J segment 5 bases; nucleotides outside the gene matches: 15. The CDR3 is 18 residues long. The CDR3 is CASSSLAGLAGWKNEQYF. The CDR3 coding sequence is TGTGCCAGCAGTTCCCTTGCCGGACTAGCGGGATGGAAGAACGAGCAGTACTTC.

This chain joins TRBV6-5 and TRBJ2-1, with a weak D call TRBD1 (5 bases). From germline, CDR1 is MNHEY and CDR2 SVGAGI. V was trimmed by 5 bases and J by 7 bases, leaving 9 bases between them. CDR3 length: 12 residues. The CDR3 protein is CASSIKGNEQFF. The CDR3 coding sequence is TGTGCCAGCAGTATTAAGGGGAATGAGCAGTTCTTC.

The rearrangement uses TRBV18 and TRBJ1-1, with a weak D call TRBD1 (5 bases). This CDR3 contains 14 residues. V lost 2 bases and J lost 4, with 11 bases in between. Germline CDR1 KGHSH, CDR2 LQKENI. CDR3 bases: TGTGCCAGCTCACCAACCAGGGAGGGCACTGAAGCTTTCTTT. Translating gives CASSPTREGTEAFF.

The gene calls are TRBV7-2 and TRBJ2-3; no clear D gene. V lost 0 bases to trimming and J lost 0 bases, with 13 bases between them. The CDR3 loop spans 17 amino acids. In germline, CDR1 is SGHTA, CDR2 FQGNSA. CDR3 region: CASSLAWARYSTDTQYF. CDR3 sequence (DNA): TGTGCCAGCAGCTTAGCGTGGGCTAGATATAGCACAGATACGCAGTATTTT.

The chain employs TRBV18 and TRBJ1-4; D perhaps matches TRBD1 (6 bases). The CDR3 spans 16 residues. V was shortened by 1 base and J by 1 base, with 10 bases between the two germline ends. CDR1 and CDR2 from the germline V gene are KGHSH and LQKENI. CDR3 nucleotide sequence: TGTGCCAGCTCACCACGGGGGGCGCAAACTAATGAAAAACTGTTTTTT. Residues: CASSPRGAQTNEKLFF.

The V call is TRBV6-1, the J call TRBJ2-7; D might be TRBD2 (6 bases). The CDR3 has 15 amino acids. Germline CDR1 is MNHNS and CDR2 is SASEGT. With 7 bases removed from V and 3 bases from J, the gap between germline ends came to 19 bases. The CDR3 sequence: CASIKSTLGGYEQYF. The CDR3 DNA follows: TGTGCCAGCATCAAAAGTACCCTCGGGGGCTACGAGCAGTACTTC.

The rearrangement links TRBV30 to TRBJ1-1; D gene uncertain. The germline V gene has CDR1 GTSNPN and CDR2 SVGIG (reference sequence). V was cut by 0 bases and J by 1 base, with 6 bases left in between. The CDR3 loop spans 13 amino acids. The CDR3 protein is CAWSVGSNTEAFF. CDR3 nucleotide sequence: TGTGCCTGGAGTGTAGGGTCGAACACTGAAGCTTTCTTT.

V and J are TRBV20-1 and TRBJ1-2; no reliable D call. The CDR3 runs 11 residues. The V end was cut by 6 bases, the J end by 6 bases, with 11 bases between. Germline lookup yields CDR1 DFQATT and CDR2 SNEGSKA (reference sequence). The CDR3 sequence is CSATPGDGYTF. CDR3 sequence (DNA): TGCAGTGCCACCCCAGGAGATGGCTACACCTTC.

The CDR3 DNA is TGTGCCAGCTCACCCTCAGGGGACTATGGCTACACCTTC. Translation gives CASSPSGDYGYTF. The chain uses TRBV18 and TRBJ1-2, with a tentative D call TRBD1 (6 bases). The CDR3 spans 13 residues. The germline V and J ends were trimmed by 3 bases and 3 bases, with 8 bases remaining between them. Per germline, CDR1 KGHSH and CDR2 LQKENI.

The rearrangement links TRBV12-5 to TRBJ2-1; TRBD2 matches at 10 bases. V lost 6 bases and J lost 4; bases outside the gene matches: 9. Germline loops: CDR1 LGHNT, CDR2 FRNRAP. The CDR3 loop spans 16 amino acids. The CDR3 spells CASGLTSGPPYNEQFF. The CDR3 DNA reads TGTGCTAGTGGATTGACTAGCGGGCCACCTTACAATGAGCAGTTCTTC.

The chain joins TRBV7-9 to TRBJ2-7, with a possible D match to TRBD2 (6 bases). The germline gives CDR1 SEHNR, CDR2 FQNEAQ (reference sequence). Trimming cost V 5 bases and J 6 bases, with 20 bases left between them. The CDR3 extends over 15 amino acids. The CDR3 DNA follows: TGTGCCAGCAGCCCTTGGGGTAGCGGAGGAGCCGAGCAGTACTTC. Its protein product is CASSPWGSGGAEQYF. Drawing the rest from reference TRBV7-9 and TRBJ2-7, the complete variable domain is DTGVSQNPRHKITKRGQNVTFRCDPISEHNRLYWYRQTLGQGPEFLTYFQNEAQLEKSRLLSDRFSAERPKGSFSTLEIQRTEQGDSAMYLCASSPWGSGGAEQYFGPGTRLTVT.

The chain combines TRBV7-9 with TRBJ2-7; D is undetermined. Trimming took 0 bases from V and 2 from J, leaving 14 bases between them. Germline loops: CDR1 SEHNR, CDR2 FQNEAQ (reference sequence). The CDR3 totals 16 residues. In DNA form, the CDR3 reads TGTGCCAGCAGCTTAGCAGGGTTCCCCTCTACCTACGAGCAGTACTTC. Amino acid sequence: CASSLAGFPSTYEQYF.